A selection of T cell receptor beta chains follows, all from one sample in a study of quantifying T cell responses using KT2 cells. TCRdb used MiXCR to reprocess the UMI-ligation and nested PCR reads, holding one entry per CDR3 protein. This table has fewer than 60,000 distinct CDR3 sequences, 9.5% to 13% appearing once. The specimen sequenced was PBMCs spiked with cells of the T cell clone KT2. These receptors came from a human donor. The CDR3 runs from the conserved cysteine through the conserved F or W. The order of the fields is CDR3 protein, CDR3 DNA, J gene, D gene, clone size, V gene. A D gene is named only where the DNA matches it firmly. Not all rows give a size; the values are once, few, many and, for expanded clones, a class.

CAISESTGGTEAFF TGTGCCATCAGTGAGTCGACAGGGGGCACTGAAGCTTTCTTT TRBJ1-1 TRBD1 NA TRBV10-3
CASSSPTSSPWEQYF TGTGCCAGCAGCTCGCCGACTAGCTCCCCCTGGGAGCAGTACTTC TRBJ2-7 TRBD2 few TRBV7-9
CSVDRAGGITDTQYF TGCAGCGTTGACAGAGCGGGAGGGATCACAGATACGCAGTATTTT TRBJ2-3 TRBD2 few TRBV29-1
CASRVGVSSGANVLTF TGTGCCAGCCGCGTAGGGGTTAGTTCTGGGGCCAACGTCCTGACTTTC TRBJ2-6 NA NA TRBV27
CASSRQGRDSPLHF TGTGCCAGCAGCCGACAGGGGCGCGATTCACCCCTCCACTTT TRBJ1-6 TRBD1 many TRBV12-3/TRBV12-4
CASSLQRRGDEQFF TGTGCCAGCAGTTTGCAGCGAAGGGGCGATGAGCAGTTCTTC TRBJ2-1 NA many TRBV6-2/TRBV6-3
CASSSGQGFYKAFF TGTGCCAGCAGCTCTGGACAGGGGTTTTATAAAGCTTTCTTT TRBJ1-1 TRBD1 many TRBV11-2
CASSLPGNTIYF TGTGCCAGCAGTTTACCGGGCAACACCATATATTTT TRBJ1-3 NA few TRBV6-1
CASSLDLNAEKLFF TGTGCCAGCAGCTTAGACCTTAATGCGGAAAAACTGTTTTTT TRBJ1-4 NA NA TRBV11-2
CASSQAGGLADTQYF TGTGCCAGCAGCCAGGCGGGAGGGCTTGCAGATACGCAGTATTTT TRBJ2-3 TRBD2 few TRBV3-1
CASNAGGAFNEQFF TGTGCCAGCAACGCAGGGGGCGCTTTCAATGAGCAGTTCTTC TRBJ2-1 TRBD1 few TRBV7-6
CATSSQDRVFRQYF TGTGCCACCAGCAGCCAGGACAGGGTATTTCGGCAGTACTTC TRBJ2-7 TRBD1 NA TRBV15
CSAPDLVDTQYF TGCAGTGCTCCGGACCTTGTTGATACGCAGTATTTT TRBJ2-3 NA few TRBV20-1
CASSRVHIQYF TGTGCCAGCTCACGGGTCCACATTCAGTACTTC TRBJ2-4 NA NA TRBV18
CASSPGRNYGYTF TGTGCCAGCAGCCCGGGACGGAACTATGGCTACACCTTC TRBJ1-2 NA NA TRBV14
CASSQSRSALHF TGCGCCAGCAGTCAAAGCCGGTCAGCCCTCCACTTT TRBJ1-6 NA NA TRBV4-3
CAWSVPGASNQPQHF TGTGCCTGGAGTGTACCAGGGGCTAGCAATCAGCCCCAGCATTTT TRBJ1-5 NA NA TRBV30
CATSRRPQVSYNEQFF TGTGCCACCAGCAGGAGGCCCCAGGTCTCCTACAATGAGCAGTTCTTC TRBJ2-1 NA many TRBV15
CASSSNRGLAGEQYF TGTGCCAGCAGCTCCAACCGAGGACTAGCAGGCGAGCAGTACTTC TRBJ2-7 TRBD2 few TRBV7-9
CASSLRSGAFF TGTGCCAGCAGTTTGAGATCTGGAGCTTTCTTT TRBJ1-1 NA NA TRBV28
CASSPRASGRGNEQYF TGTGCCAGCTCACCACGCGCTAGCGGGAGGGGCAACGAGCAGTACTTC TRBJ2-7 TRBD2 NA TRBV18
CATEGGAHNEQFF TGTGCCACCGAGGGAGGGGCCCACAATGAGCAGTTCTTC TRBJ2-1 TRBD2 many TRBV24-1
CASSAQQGADGYTF TGTGCCAGCAGCGCGCAACAGGGGGCAGATGGCTACACCTTC TRBJ1-2 TRBD1 few TRBV9
CSARDIRAGGHYNEQFF TGCAGTGCTAGAGATATTAGAGCGGGAGGTCATTACAATGAGCAGTTCTTC TRBJ2-1 TRBD2 few TRBV20-1
CASERGRNEQFF TGTGCCAGCGAACGCGGGAGGAATGAGCAGTTCTTC TRBJ2-1 TRBD2 NA TRBV7-9
CASSVGTLRFTEAFF TGTGCCAGCAGTGTAGGGACTCTGAGATTCACTGAAGCTTTCTTT TRBJ1-1 NA NA TRBV6-1
CASSVGGTVLYF TGTGCCAGCAGCGTTGGCGGGACAGTGTTGTACTTC TRBJ2-7 NA many TRBV13
CAIREGAGGPSDTQYF TGTGCCATCAGGGAGGGAGCGGGGGGGCCATCTGATACGCAGTATTTT TRBJ2-3 TRBD2 NA TRBV10-3
CASSKRRIVREKLFF TGTGCCAGCAGCAAGAGGAGGATAGTGAGGGAAAAACTGTTTTTT TRBJ1-4 NA NA TRBV13
CASSELTSGSRNEQFF TGCGCCAGCAGTGAACTTACTAGCGGGAGTCGCAATGAGCAGTTCTTC TRBJ2-1 TRBD2 NA TRBV10-1
CASRSNRGSSNGYTF TGTGCCAGCAGAAGTAACAGGGGATCTTCGAATGGCTACACCTTC TRBJ1-2 TRBD1 NA TRBV12-3/TRBV12-4
CASSQETQGQPQHF TGCGCCAGCAGCCAAGAGACCCAAGGGCAGCCCCAGCATTTT TRBJ1-5 NA NA TRBV4-3
CSAKSGPGNTEAFF TGCAGTGCTAAGTCAGGGCCGGGGAACACTGAAGCTTTCTTT TRBJ1-1 NA few TRBV20-1
CATSDLSFGGTGPGANVLTF TGTGCCACCAGTGATTTGTCGTTCGGAGGAACTGGCCCTGGGGCCAACGTCCTGACTTTC TRBJ2-6 NA many TRBV24-1
CASSLRGGLGGYTF TGTGCCAGCAGTTTAAGGGGGGGTCTCGGTGGCTACACCTTC TRBJ1-2 NA NA TRBV12-3/TRBV12-4
CSATQGAAGELFF TGCAGTGCTACTCAGGGGGCGGCCGGGGAGCTGTTTTTT TRBJ2-2 TRBD1 NA TRBV20-1
CASSLGGAGFEQFF TGTGCCAGCAGTTTAGGGGGGGCTGGGTTTGAGCAGTTCTTC TRBJ2-1 NA NA TRBV12-3/TRBV12-4
CASSVDQGALLEKLFF TGTGCCAGCAGCGTAGACCAGGGGGCTTTGTTAGAAAAACTGTTTTTT TRBJ1-4 TRBD1 few TRBV9
CASRTPGATGELFF TGTGCCAGCAGGACCCCCGGGGCGACCGGGGAGCTGTTTTTT TRBJ2-2 NA NA TRBV25-1
CASSSSGVSTEAFF TGTGCCAGCAGCTCATCAGGGGTTTCCACTGAAGCTTTCTTT TRBJ1-1 NA many TRBV7-9
CSAIKRTGEGGQPQHF TGCAGTGCCATCAAAAGGACAGGGGAGGGCGGTCAGCCCCAGCATTTT TRBJ1-5 TRBD1 NA TRBV20-1
CASRILEVAEAFF TGTGCCAGCAGGATTTTGGAGGTCGCTGAAGCTTTCTTT TRBJ1-1 NA NA TRBV6-5
CASNKRTSGNEKLFF TGTGCCAGCAACAAGAGGACGTCGGGTAATGAAAAACTGTTTTTT TRBJ1-4 NA many TRBV6-6
CASSFASGRAYEQYF TGTGCCAGCAGTTTCGCTAGCGGGAGGGCCTACGAGCAGTACTTC TRBJ2-7 TRBD2 few TRBV27
CASTSPEGAEAFF TGTGCCAGCACCTCCCCGGAGGGGGCTGAAGCTTTCTTT TRBJ1-1 NA many TRBV6-6
CASSLRGSYNSPLHF TGTGCCAGCAGCCTCAGGGGTTCCTATAATTCACCCCTCCACTTT TRBJ1-6 NA NA TRBV11-2
CAILEPVSYEQYF TGTGCCATCTTGGAACCGGTATCCTACGAGCAGTACTTC TRBJ2-7 NA few TRBV10-3
CASSSGAGDFVETQYF TGTGCCAGCAGCTCAGGCGCGGGGGATTTCGTGGAGACCCAGTACTTC TRBJ2-5 TRBD2 many TRBV7-9
CSAVTGGSPLHF TGCAGTGCAGTTACAGGTGGATCACCCCTCCACTTT TRBJ1-6 NA many TRBV20-1
CASSHGVGELFF TGTGCCAGCAGCCACGGGGTCGGGGAGCTGTTTTTT TRBJ2-2 NA many TRBV12-3/TRBV12-4